A selection of T cell receptor beta chains follows, all from one sample in a study of identical twins. TCRdb reprocessed the 5' RACE reads via MiXCR and lists one record per CDR3 protein. The sample consists of hundreds of thousands of distinct CDR3 sequences, 8% to 9% of them appearing once. A further study also used this sample, focusing on yellow fever vaccine responses in identical twins.

Sample: PBMCs. The source is a woman younger than 30 in good health. Each CDR3 is given with its conserved first and last residue. Each record gives: J gene, V gene, D gene, clone size, CDR3 DNA, CDR3 protein. A D gene is named only where the DNA matches it firmly. Clone size is not always given. Where it is, it says once, few, many or a class for expanded clones.

TRBJ2-7 | TRBV5-1 | . | many | TGTGCCAGCAGTCTGACAGTTTCCTACGAGCAGTACTTC | CASSLTVSYEQYF
TRBJ2-3 | TRBV20-1 | . | few | TGCAGTGCTAGAGAGGGCGATACGCAGTATTTT | CSAREGDTQYF
TRBJ1-1 | TRBV3-1 | . | . | TGTGCCAGCAGCCAATTTAGCAGGGGGAACACTGAAGCTTTCTTT | CASSQFSRGNTEAFF
TRBJ1-1 | TRBV29-1 | . | many | TGCAGCGTTAAAGGGATGAACACTGAAGCTTTCTTT | CSVKGMNTEAFF
TRBJ2-7 | TRBV14 | TRBD1 | many | TGTGCCAGCAGCCAGGGGACAGGGAATGGCTACGAGCAGTACTTC | CASSQGTGNGYEQYF
TRBJ2-7 | TRBV7-9 | . | . | TGTGCCAGCAGTCGTGGGGCTGTACCCGAGCAGTACTTC | CASSRGAVPEQYF
TRBJ2-1 | TRBV7-3 | . | . | TGTGCCAGCAGCTCCCTCGGGGGTGGCGATGAGCAGTTCTTC | CASSSLGGGDEQFF
TRBJ2-5 | TRBV20-1 | . | . | TGCAGTGCTACTAGTAAGGAGGGACCAGAGACCCAGTACTTC | CSATSKEGPETQYF
TRBJ2-1 | TRBV10-1 | . | . | TGCGCCAGCAGTCCGGGGGACTTAAGGCAGTTCTTC | CASSPGDLRQFF
TRBJ2-2 | TRBV20-1 | . | . | TGCAGTGCTAGAGCAGAAAGGGGCACCGGGGAGCTGTTTTTT | CSARAERGTGELFF
TRBJ1-2 | TRBV5-1 | TRBD1 | few | TGCGCCAGCAGCTTGAACAGGGGGAGTAACTATGGCTACACCTTC | CASSLNRGSNYGYTF
TRBJ1-1 | TRBV28 | TRBD1 | . | TGTGCCAGCAGTTTGGGCACACGACAGGGGGAGGTTTTCTTT | CASSLGTRQGEVFF
TRBJ2-7 | TRBV29-1 | . | many | TGCAGTGTACGGACGGCATCCTACGAGCAGTACTTC | CSVRTASYEQYF
TRBJ1-1 | TRBV2 | TRBD1 | . | TGTGCCAGCAGTCCCCAGACAGGGGGAGAAACTGAAGCTTTCTTT | CASSPQTGGETEAFF
TRBJ2-1 | TRBV9 | . | many | TGTGCCAGCAGCTTGCTCAGCGGTGATGAGCAGTTCTTC | CASSLLSGDEQFF
TRBJ1-1 | TRBV4-3 | TRBD1 | . | TGCGCCAGCAGCCACAGGGACAGGGGGCATGAAGCTTTCTTT | CASSHRDRGHEAFF